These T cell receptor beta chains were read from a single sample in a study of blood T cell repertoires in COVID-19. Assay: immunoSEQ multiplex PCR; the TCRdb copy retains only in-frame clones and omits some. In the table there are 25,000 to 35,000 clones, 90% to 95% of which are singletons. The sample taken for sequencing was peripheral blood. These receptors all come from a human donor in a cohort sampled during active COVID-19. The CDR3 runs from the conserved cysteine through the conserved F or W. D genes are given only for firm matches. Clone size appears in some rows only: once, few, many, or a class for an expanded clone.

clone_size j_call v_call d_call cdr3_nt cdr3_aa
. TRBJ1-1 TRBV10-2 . TGCGCCAGCAGTGATTTCACCCCCGGGGACACTGAAGCTTTCTTT CASSDFTPGDTEAFF
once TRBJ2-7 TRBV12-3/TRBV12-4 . TGTGCCAGCAGTGTTGAAAGGCGGCGGCAGTACTTC CASSVERRRQYF
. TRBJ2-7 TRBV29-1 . TGCAGCGTTGTTTTCTCTCCCTACGAGCAGTACTTC CSVVFSPYEQYF
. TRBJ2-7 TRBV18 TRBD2 TGTGCCAGCTCACCGGCTAGCGGGACTAGTACGGGCGAGCAGTACTTC CASSPASGTSTGEQYF
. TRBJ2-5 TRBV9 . TGTGCCAGCAGCGTAGCGGGTAGCATAGAGACCCAGTACTTC CASSVAGSIETQYF
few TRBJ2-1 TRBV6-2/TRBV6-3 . TGTGCCAGCAGTCTGACGGGATACTACAATGAGCAGTTCTTC CASSLTGYYNEQFF
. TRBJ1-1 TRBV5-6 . TGTGCCAGCAGCCATAGGAACACTGAAGCTTTCTTT CASSHRNTEAFF
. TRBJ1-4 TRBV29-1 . TGCAGCGTTGAGGGTAGCAATGAAAAACTGTTTTTT CSVEGSNEKLFF
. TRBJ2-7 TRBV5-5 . TGTGCCAGCAGCTTGTGGACTACCGACGAGCAGTACTTC CASSLWTTDEQYF
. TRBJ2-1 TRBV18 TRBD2 TGTGCCAGCTCACCACAGCGGGGTCGGAATGAGCAGTTCTTC CASSPQRGRNEQFF
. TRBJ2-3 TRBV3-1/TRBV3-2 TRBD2 TGTGCCAGCAGTAAGCGGGGGGTAAGGCGGGCAGATACGCAGTATTTT CASSKRGVRRADTQYF
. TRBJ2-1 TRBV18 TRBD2 TGTGCCAGCTCACCACCCCTTAGCGGGAGGGAATACAATGAGCAGTTCTTC CASSPPLSGREYNEQFF
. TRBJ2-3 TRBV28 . TGTGCCAGCAGTTGGACGCAGGGGGATACGCAGTATTTT CASSWTQGDTQYF
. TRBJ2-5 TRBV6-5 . TGTGCCAGCAGTTACGGAGGGTCGCGAGAGACCCAGTACTTC CASSYGGSRETQYF
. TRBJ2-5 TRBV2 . TGTGCCAGCAGTGAAGGGAGGGCCCAAGAGACCCAGTACTTC CASSEGRAQETQYF
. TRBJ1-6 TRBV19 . TGTGCCAGTAGTATTGGACTGGGAGCCTATAATTCACCCCTCCACTTT CASSIGLGAYNSPLHF